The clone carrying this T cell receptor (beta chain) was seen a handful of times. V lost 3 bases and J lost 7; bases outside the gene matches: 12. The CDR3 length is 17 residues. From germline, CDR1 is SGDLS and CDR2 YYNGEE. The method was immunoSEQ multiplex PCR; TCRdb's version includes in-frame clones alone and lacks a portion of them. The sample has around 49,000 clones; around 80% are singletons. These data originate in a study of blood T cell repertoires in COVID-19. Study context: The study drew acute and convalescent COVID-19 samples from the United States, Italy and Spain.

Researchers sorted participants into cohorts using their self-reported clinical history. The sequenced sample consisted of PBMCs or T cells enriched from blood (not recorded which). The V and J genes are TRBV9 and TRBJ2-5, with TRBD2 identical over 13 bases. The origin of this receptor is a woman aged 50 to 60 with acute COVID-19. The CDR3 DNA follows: TGTGCCAGCAGCGGAACTAGCGGGGGGGCCGATTGGGCGACCCAGTACTTC. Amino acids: CASSGTSGGADWATQYF.